A selection of T cell receptor beta chains follows, all from one sample in a study of identical twins. TCRdb ran MiXCR on the 5' RACE reads and lists one entry per CDR3 protein. The sample has approximately 620,000 distinct CDR3 sequences; less than 10% are singletons. This sample also belongs to another study, concerning yellow fever vaccine responses in identical twins.

The sequenced sample consisted of PBMCs. These receptors came from a woman under 30 in good health. CDR3s include the opening cysteine and the closing phenylalanine or tryptophan.

TRBV27,TRBJ2-2,CASRMGAWAGELFF
TRBV28,TRBJ2-2,CASSFQLSGTGELFF
TRBV27,TRBJ2-2,CASSPLGGGRTGELFF
TRBV7-2,TRBJ2-3,CASSLSNVAGVWADTQYF
TRBV28,TRBJ2-7,CASSFIYYEQYF
TRBV19,TRBJ2-5,CASSGTANGKRQETQYF
TRBV6-1,TRBJ2-3,CASRTSRGGLKSDTQYF
TRBV6-1,TRBJ2-7,CASRADRGPTYEQYF
TRBV13,TRBJ2-3,CASSSAGTGGADTQYF
TRBV19,TRBJ1-1,CASSIGPFAAFF
TRBV7-9,TRBJ2-7,CASSLNPGPNPYEQYF
TRBV7-9,TRBJ1-1,CASSLQGGPAFF
TRBV7-9,TRBJ2-3,CASSWDGITDTQYF
TRBV20-1,TRBJ2-7,CSARAWTGHGEQYF
TRBV29-1,TRBJ2-1,CSGASGRRGNEQFF
TRBV29-1,TRBJ2-5,CSVENPGQETQYF
TRBV28,TRBJ2-7,CASSPRVLYEQYF
TRBV15,TRBJ2-1,CATSSGQGAYNEQFF
TRBV7-9,TRBJ2-1,CASSPVAGAEQFF
TRBV6-2/TRBV6-3,TRBJ2-1,CASTPQGPGTSVYNEQFF
TRBV12-3/TRBV12-4,TRBJ2-7,CASSFSLGGFHTYEQYF
TRBV12-3/TRBV12-4,TRBJ2-1,CASSLASPKGNEQFF
TRBV20-1,TRBJ2-7,CSAHIVAGAAYEQYF
TRBV19,TRBJ2-3,CASSIRTGPTDTQYF
TRBV27,TRBJ2-1,CASSAWQLYNEQFF
TRBV15,TRBJ2-3,CATSGTTGRGGGTQYF
TRBV7-3,TRBJ2-7,CASSLMGTSGSYSYEQYF
TRBV21-1,TRBJ1-6,CASSKDGFSSSYNSPLHF
TRBV4-1,TRBJ2-1,CASSQEDERATTGSYNEQFF
TRBV7-2,TRBJ2-3,CASSLVPSGSPTDTQYF
TRBV10-3,TRBJ2-7,CATTATSASYEQYF
TRBV6-2/TRBV6-3,TRBJ2-1,CASSPVLNEQFF
TRBV7-2,TRBJ1-1,CASSLDSRYAFF
TRBV28,TRBJ2-5,CASSSQGKTQYF
TRBV29-1,TRBJ2-1,CSPRQGVEQFF